This T cell receptor beta chain was sequenced during a study of T cells in localized non-small cell lung cancer (dated by TCRdb to between 2020 and 2021). A note on the overall study: Comparing tumors with uninvolved tumor-adjacent lungs, the study looked at the T cell repertoires of over 200 patients with early-stage NSCLC. NSCLC patients had a mean age of approximately 72 years, and more than 120 were male and nearly 110 female. All 220 or so NSCLC patients in the cohort were treatment-naive and had localized lung tumors that were resected. What the authors observed across the whole study: The highest T cell clonality was observed in uninvolved tumor-adjacent lung, where clonality exceeded that of tumor, suggesting that antigenic responses were more focused in uninvolved tumor-adjacent lung. Because multi-region tumor sequencing was not performed, intratumor heterogeneity could not be ruled out. Longer overall survival was associated with higher T cell density in blood, whereas shorter survival was associated with higher clonality in adjacent lung. Because of the exploratory design, TCR variables were selected using unadjusted p-values without false-discovery rate correction. A median of 57 of the top 100 tumor clones were detected in paired uninvolved adjacent lung, and some 28 of these tumor clones were also found among the top 100 clones of the paired uninvolved adjacent lung.

At diagnosis, tumor, uninvolved tumor-adjacent lung and peripheral blood were collected and then preserved as a mix of FFPE and fresh-frozen material. For TCR repertoire profiling, blood samples were analyzed in the form of peripheral blood mononuclear cells. Relative to germline, V is 6 bases shorter and J is 2 bases shorter, with 8 bases between their ends. Its CDR3 holds 14 amino acids, cysteine through phenylalanine. Of the read, only the CDR3 DNA is kept; its 42 bases are in frame from base 1. From a lookup of the germline V gene, CDR1 and CDR2 are SGHTA and FQGTGA. The immunoSEQ Assay was used to sequence TCR beta CDR3 regions from DNA. The paper's data handling went like this. To compute T cell density, TCR beta template counts were normalized to usable DNA, which was estimated by amplifying housekeeping genes. Richness was estimated with the preseqR package, extrapolating to 400,000 templates for PBMC samples and 120,000 templates for tissue samples. Clonality was defined by subtracting Pielou's evenness from one. To identify tissue-enriched TCRs, differential abundance testing was run on productive amino-acid clonotypes with a minimum total count of 5 and an alpha of 0.1. Repertoire overlap between compartments was quantified with the Jaccard Index and Morisita Overlap Index. GLIPH grouped TCR beta CDR3s together with public tetramer-defined viral CDR3s, and a viral motif had to include at least three viral sequences and show V-gene enrichment. TCRdb took this table from immuneACCESS and kept in-frame rearrangements with V and J called. Such tables lack part of the clones; where checked against another copy, unresolved V genes explain under half of the gap, and the rest is unexplained. The V and J calls and clone size come from that table; D and trimming were worked out from the DNA. This sample gives more than 100,000 clones in total; more than 80% of them show up just once. The ten largest account for roughly 1.8% of the sample.

This clone was found once. What this receptor recognizes is not known. No much larger clonotype is one base removed from it; base qualities were not supplied. The chain couples TRBV7-3 to TRBJ2-6, with the D gene call left open. The clonotype comes from a female donor of 60 years or more with stage I lung adenocarcinoma. Sequencing was performed on peripheral blood, taken before any cancer treatment. The CDR3 amino acid sequence is: CASRGSAGANVLTF. The bases read TGTGCCAGCAGGGGTAGTGCTGGGGCCAACGTCCTGACTTTC.